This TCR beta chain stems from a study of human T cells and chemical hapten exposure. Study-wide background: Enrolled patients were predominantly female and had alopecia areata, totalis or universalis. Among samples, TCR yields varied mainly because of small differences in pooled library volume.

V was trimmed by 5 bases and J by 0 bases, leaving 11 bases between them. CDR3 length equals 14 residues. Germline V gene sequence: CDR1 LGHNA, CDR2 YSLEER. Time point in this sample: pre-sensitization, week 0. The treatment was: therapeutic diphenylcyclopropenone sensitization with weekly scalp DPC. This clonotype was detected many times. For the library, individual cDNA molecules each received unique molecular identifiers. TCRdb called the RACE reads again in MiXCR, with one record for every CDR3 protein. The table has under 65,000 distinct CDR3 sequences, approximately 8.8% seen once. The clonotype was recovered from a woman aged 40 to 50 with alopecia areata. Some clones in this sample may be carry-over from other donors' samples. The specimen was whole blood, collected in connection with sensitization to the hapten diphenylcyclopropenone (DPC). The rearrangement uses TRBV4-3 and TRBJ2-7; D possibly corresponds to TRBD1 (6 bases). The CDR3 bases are TGCGCCAGCAGCGAGGACAGCCTCTCCTACGAGCAGTACTTC. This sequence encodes CASSEDSLSYEQYF.